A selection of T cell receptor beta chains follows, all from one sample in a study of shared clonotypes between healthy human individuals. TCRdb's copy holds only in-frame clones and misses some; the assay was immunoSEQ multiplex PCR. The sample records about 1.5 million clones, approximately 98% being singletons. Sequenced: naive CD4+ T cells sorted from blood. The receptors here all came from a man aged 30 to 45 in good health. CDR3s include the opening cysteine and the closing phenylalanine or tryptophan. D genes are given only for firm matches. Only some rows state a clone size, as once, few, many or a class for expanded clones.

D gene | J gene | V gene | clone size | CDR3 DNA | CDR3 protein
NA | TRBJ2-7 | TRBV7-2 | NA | TGTGCCAGCAGCTTAGGGGACTACGAGCAGTACTTC | CASSLGDYEQYF
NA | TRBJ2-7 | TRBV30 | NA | TGTGCCTGGGAAAATAGGGGGGGTGAGCAGTACTTC | CAWENRGGEQYF
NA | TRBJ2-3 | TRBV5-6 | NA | TGTGCCAGCAGCTTGGGTCAATTTCGCATTATAGATACGCAGTATTTT | CASSLGQFRIIDTQYF
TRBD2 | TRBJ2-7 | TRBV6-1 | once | TGTGCCAGCATGATGAGCGGGAGATACGAGCAGTACTTC | CASMMSGRYEQYF
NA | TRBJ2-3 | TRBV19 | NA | TGTGCCAGTAGTATGTTGGGGGCTGAGACGGATACGCAGTATTTT | CASSMLGAETDTQYF
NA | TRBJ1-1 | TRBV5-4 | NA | TGTGCCAGCAGCTTGCCGACAGGGAACACTGAAGCTTTCTTT | CASSLPTGNTEAFF
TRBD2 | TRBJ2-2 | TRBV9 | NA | TGTGCCAGCAGCGTTAGCGGGAGTGGATCCGGGGAGCTGTTTTTT | CASSVSGSGSGELFF
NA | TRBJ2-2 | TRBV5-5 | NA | TGTGCCAGCAGGGGGGCTGTCCCCGGGGAGCTGTTTTTT | CASRGAVPGELFF
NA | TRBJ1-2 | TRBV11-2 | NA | TGTGCCAGCAGCTTAATGGCAGGGGTGGTTGGCTACACCTTC | CASSLMAGVVGYTF
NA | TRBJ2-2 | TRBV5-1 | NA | TGCGCCAGCAGCTTGCGAGGGATTGACACCGGGGAGCTGTTTTTT | CASSLRGIDTGELFF
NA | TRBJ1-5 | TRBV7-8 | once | TGTGCCAGCAGCCCCCAGGGGTGGAATCAGCCCCAGCATTTT | CASSPQGWNQPQHF
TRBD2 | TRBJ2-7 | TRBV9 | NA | TGTGCCAGCAGCGTAGATAGAGGTGATTGGACTAGCGGGTCCTACGAGCAGTACTTC | CASSVDRGDWTSGSYEQYF
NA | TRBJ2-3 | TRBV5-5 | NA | TGTGCCAGCAGCTTGGCGAGACTTAGCACAGATACGCAGTATTTT | CASSLARLSTDTQYF
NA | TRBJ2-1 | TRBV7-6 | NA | TGTGCCAGCAGCTTAGTGGGCCTCAATGAGCAGTTCTTC | CASSLVGLNEQFF
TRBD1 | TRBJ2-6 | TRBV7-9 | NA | TGTGCCAGCAGCCCCGGGACAGGCAGTAGAGGGGCCAACGTCCTGACTTTC | CASSPGTGSRGANVLTF
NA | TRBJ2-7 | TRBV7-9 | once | TGTGCCAGCAGCTTAGCAGGGCTTCTCTACGAGCAGTACTTC | CASSLAGLLYEQYF
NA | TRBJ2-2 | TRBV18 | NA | TGTGCCAGCGACTATAACACCGGGGAGCTGTTTTTT | CASDYNTGELFF